The TCR beta chain described here comes from a study of blood T cells in healthy people across ages. This clonotype was counted only a few times. CDR3 length equals 15 residues. The J segment lost 2 bases and the V segment lost 7 bases, leaving 6 bases of the junction unmatched. CDR1 is SQVTM and CDR2 is ANQGSEA in the germline V gene. The use of a sample-barcoded 5' primer and a J-beta primer mix characterized a second PCR of about 7 to 12 cycles. Every cDNA molecule bore a tag from a template-switch adaptor containing 12 random nucleotides. TCRdb used MiXCR to reprocess the 5' RACE reads, holding one entry per CDR3 protein. The table lists 2 million or so distinct CDR3 sequences, 40% to 55% of them singletons, with approximately 2.1% in the top ten.

The chain combines TRBV29-1 with TRBJ2-3; the match to TRBD2 covers 13 bases. Sequencing was carried out using blood. The source is a middle-aged woman in good health. This chain's CDR3 is CSETGLAGITDTQYF. CDR3 nucleotides: TGCAGCGAAACGGGACTAGCGGGGATCACAGATACGCAGTATTTT.